These T cell receptor beta chains were read from a single sample in a study of T cell responses to AZD1222 COVID-19 vaccine. Sequencing used immunoSEQ multiplex PCR; TCRdb keeps in-frame clones, though not all of them. The sample lists some 120,000 clones, roughly 93% occurring once. This sample comprised peripheral blood, obtained 28 days after the second AZD1222 dose. The source is an adult who received the AZD1222 COVID-19 vaccine. Each CDR3 is given with its conserved first and last residue. The order of the fields is V gene, D gene, clone size, J gene, CDR3 protein, CDR3 DNA. D genes are given only for firm matches. Size tells how often a clone was seen (once, few, many) or the class of an expanded clone, and some rows leave it out.

V gene: TRBV7-9; D gene: .; clone size: .; J gene: TRBJ1-3; CDR3 protein: CASSDYSGGLAGNTIYF; CDR3 DNA: TGTGCCAGCAGCGATTACAGCGGGGGCTTAGCTGGAAACACCATATATTTT
V gene: TRBV3-1/TRBV3-2; D gene: .; clone size: .; J gene: TRBJ2-1; CDR3 protein: CASSGGSTGIPVEQFF; CDR3 DNA: TGTGCCAGCAGCGGGGGGAGTACAGGGATCCCCGTTGAGCAGTTCTTC
V gene: TRBV7-8; D gene: .; clone size: once; J gene: TRBJ1-5; CDR3 protein: CASSFQGSNQPQHF; CDR3 DNA: TGTGCCAGCAGTTTCCAGGGTAGCAATCAGCCCCAGCATTTT
V gene: TRBV18; D gene: TRBD2; clone size: .; J gene: TRBJ2-5; CDR3 protein: CASSPILAGEETQYF; CDR3 DNA: TGTGCCAGCTCACCCATCCTAGCGGGGGAAGAGACCCAGTACTTC
V gene: TRBV9; D gene: TRBD2; clone size: .; J gene: TRBJ2-3; CDR3 protein: CASSPSGREQYF; CDR3 DNA: TGTGCCAGCAGCCCAAGCGGGAGAGAGCAGTATTTT
V gene: TRBV16; D gene: .; clone size: .; J gene: TRBJ1-3; CDR3 protein: CASRRDPRSGNTIYF; CDR3 DNA: TGTGCCAGCAGAAGGGACCCCCGCTCTGGAAACACCATATATTTT
V gene: TRBV2; D gene: .; clone size: .; J gene: TRBJ2-5; CDR3 protein: CASSVVLGETQYF; CDR3 DNA: TGTGCCAGCAGTGTAGTCTTGGGGGAGACCCAGTACTTC
V gene: TRBV6-5; D gene: TRBD2; clone size: .; J gene: TRBJ2-5; CDR3 protein: CASSYVAGGAVETQYF; CDR3 DNA: TGTGCCAGCAGTTATGTAGCGGGAGGGGCTGTGGAGACCCAGTACTTC
V gene: TRBV9; D gene: .; clone size: .; J gene: TRBJ2-2; CDR3 protein: CASSVAQTGELFF; CDR3 DNA: TGTGCCAGCAGCGTAGCCCAGACCGGGGAGCTGTTTTTT
V gene: TRBV5-1; D gene: TRBD1; clone size: few; J gene: TRBJ2-2; CDR3 protein: CASSPAGTGLTGELFF; CDR3 DNA: TGCGCCAGCAGTCCAGCCGGGACAGGGCTCACCGGGGAGCTGTTTTTT
V gene: TRBV5-1; D gene: TRBD2; clone size: .; J gene: TRBJ2-2; CDR3 protein: CASTFSAGGPATGELFF; CDR3 DNA: TGCGCCAGCACCTTCTCGGCGGGGGGGCCGGCCACCGGGGAGCTGTTTTTT
V gene: TRBV7-2; D gene: .; clone size: .; J gene: TRBJ2-1; CDR3 protein: CASSPPTRFDNEQFF; CDR3 DNA: TGTGCCAGCAGCCCACCCACTAGGTTCGACAATGAGCAGTTCTTC
V gene: TRBV28; D gene: .; clone size: .; J gene: TRBJ2-6; CDR3 protein: CASSAGTTSGANVLTF; CDR3 DNA: TGTGCCAGCAGCGCCGGGACAACCTCTGGGGCCAACGTCCTGACTTTC
V gene: TRBV6-5; D gene: .; clone size: .; J gene: TRBJ1-5; CDR3 protein: CASSYTGSNQPQHF; CDR3 DNA: TGTGCCAGCAGTTACACGGGTAGCAATCAGCCCCAGCATTTT
V gene: TRBV11-2; D gene: .; clone size: .; J gene: TRBJ1-6; CDR3 protein: CASSLDHRSSYNSPLHF; CDR3 DNA: TGTGCCAGCAGCTTAGATCACAGGAGCTCCTATAATTCACCCCTCCACTTT
V gene: TRBV6-5; D gene: .; clone size: .; J gene: TRBJ1-4; CDR3 protein: CASSQLAGGGMFF; CDR3 DNA: TGTGCCAGCAGCCAGCTTGCTGGGGGGGGAATGTTTTTT
V gene: TRBV24-1; D gene: TRBD1; clone size: .; J gene: TRBJ1-1; CDR3 protein: CATSDSDRGGTEAFF; CDR3 DNA: TGTGCCACCAGTGATTCAGACAGGGGTGGAACTGAAGCTTTCTTT
V gene: TRBV5-6; D gene: TRBD1; clone size: .; J gene: TRBJ1-4; CDR3 protein: CASSLAGGTGHEKLFF; CDR3 DNA: TGTGCCAGCAGCCTGGCGGGCGGGACAGGTCACGAAAAACTGTTTTTT